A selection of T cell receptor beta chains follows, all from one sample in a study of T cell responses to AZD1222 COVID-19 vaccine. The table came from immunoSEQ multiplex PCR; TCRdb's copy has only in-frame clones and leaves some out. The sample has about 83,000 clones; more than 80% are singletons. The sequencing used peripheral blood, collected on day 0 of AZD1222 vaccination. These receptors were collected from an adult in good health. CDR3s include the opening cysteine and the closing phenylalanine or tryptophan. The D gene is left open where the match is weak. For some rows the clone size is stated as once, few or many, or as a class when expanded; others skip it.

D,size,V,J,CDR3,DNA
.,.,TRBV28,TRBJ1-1,CAMGGRNTEAFF,TGTGCAATGGGGGGTCGGAACACTGAAGCTTTCTTT
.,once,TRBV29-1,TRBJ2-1,CSVEDQGDEQFF,TGCAGCGTTGAAGACCAGGGAGATGAGCAGTTCTTC
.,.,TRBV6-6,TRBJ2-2,CASSYSEHRELFF,TGTGCCAGCAGTTACTCCGAACACCGGGAGCTGTTTTTT
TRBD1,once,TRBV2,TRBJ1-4,CASSRGTGDEKLFF,TGTGCCAGCAGCAGGGGGACAGGGGATGAAAAACTGTTTTTT
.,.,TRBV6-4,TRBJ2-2,CASRTDTGELFF,TGTGCCAGCAGGACTGATACCGGGGAGCTGTTTTTT
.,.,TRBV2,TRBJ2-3,CASSTSDTQYF,TGTGCCAGCAGTACCTCGGATACGCAGTATTTT
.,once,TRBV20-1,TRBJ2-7,CSASKAAAISYEQYF,TGCAGTGCTAGTAAAGCGGCGGCGATTTCCTACGAGCAGTACTTC
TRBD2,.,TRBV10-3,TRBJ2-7,CAISESTASGTYEQYF,TGTGCCATCAGTGAGTCTACGGCTAGCGGCACCTACGAGCAGTACTTC
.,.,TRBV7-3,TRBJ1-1,CASSLIPQDPNTEAFF,TGTGCCAGCAGCTTAATTCCCCAGGATCCGAACACTGAAGCTTTCTTT
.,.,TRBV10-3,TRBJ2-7,CAISGAYEQYF,TGTGCCATCAGTGGGGCCTACGAGCAGTACTTC
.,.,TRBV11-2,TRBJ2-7,CASSRDSRTYEQYF,TGTGCCAGCAGCCGGGACTCAAGAACATACGAGCAGTACTTC
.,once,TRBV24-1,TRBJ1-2,CATSDPTPGPRQDGYTF,TGTGCCACCAGTGATCCCACCCCGGGACCGAGGCAGGATGGCTACACCTTC
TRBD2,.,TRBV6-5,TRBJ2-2,CASSYSSGVNTGELFF,TGTGCCAGCAGTTACTCGAGCGGGGTGAACACCGGGGAGCTGTTTTTT
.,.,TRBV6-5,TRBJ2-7,CAVGGTIYEQYF,TGTGCCGTGGGGGGAACTATCTACGAGCAGTACTTC
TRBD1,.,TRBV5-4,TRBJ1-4,CASSLFGQGDEKLFF,TGTGCCAGCAGCTTGTTTGGACAGGGGGACGAAAAACTGTTTTTT
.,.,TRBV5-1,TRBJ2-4,CASSLEVKNIQYF,TGCGCCAGCAGTTTAGAGGTCAAAAACATTCAGTACTTC
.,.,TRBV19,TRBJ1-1,CASSMFEGMNTEAFF,TGTGCCAGTAGTATGTTCGAGGGAATGAACACTGAAGCTTTCTTT
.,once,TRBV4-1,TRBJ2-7,CASSQDEGSYEQYF,TGCGCCAGCAGCCAAGATGAGGGCTCCTACGAGCAGTACTTC
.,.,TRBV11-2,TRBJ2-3,CASSLFARGQRINTQYF,TGTGCCAGCAGCTTATTCGCGCGGGGCCAGAGAATCAATACGCAGTATTTT
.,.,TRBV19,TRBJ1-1,CASSIGPMNTEAFF,TGTGCCAGTAGTATAGGCCCTATGAACACTGAAGCTTTCTTT
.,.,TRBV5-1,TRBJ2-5,CASSLRETQYF,TGCGCCAGCAGCTTGAGGGAGACCCAGTACTTC
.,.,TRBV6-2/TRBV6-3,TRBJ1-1,CASSYPAPLNTEAFF,TGTGCCAGCAGTTACCCGGCGCCCCTGAACACTGAAGCTTTCTTT
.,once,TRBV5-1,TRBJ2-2,CASSGGGGELFF,TGCGCCAGCAGTGGGGGAGGCGGGGAGCTGTTTTTT
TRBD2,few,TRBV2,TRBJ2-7,CASSWTSGTYEQYF,TGTGCCAGCAGTTGGACTAGCGGGACCTACGAGCAGTACTTC